The clone carrying this T cell receptor (beta chain) was seen a few times. Antigen unknown. This entry is derived from a study of T-cell memory formation after mild COVID-19. General study results and limits: CD4+ bias marked clones expanding day 15 to 37, unlike balanced contracting clones.

MiXCR, applied by TCRdb to the 5' RACE reads, yields one record per CDR3 protein. The table shows 350,000 to 450,000 distinct CDR3 sequences, with 20% occurring only once. The CDR3 is 16 residues long. Germline assignment: CDR1 MNHEY and CDR2 SVGAGI. With 0 bases clipped from V and 8 bases from J, the junction kept 3 bases outside the gene matches. V and J are TRBV6-5 and TRBJ2-1; TRBD2 aligns across 14 bases. The sample consisted of PBMCs or a T cell subset sorted from them (not recorded which). The source of this sequence is an adult woman who had mild COVID-19 (a few samples of this study predate the infection). Cell type and time point are not known. The CDR3 DNA is TGTGCCAGCAGTTACTCTGGGACTAGCGGGGGCTATGAGCAGTTCTTC. This translates into CASSYSGTSGGYEQFF.